These 11 T cell receptor beta chains originate from one sample sequenced in a study of CD4 and CD8 cells across lung adenocarcinoma regions. TCRdb called the PCR reads again in MiXCR, with one record for every CDR3 protein. The sample holds about 12,000 distinct CDR3 sequences; about half are singletons and the top ten take about 29%. Specimen: CD8+ T cells from the margin of a lung tumor. All receptors come from a male donor with lung adenocarcinoma. The CD4 and CD8 labels of this study may be unreliable.

Many counts were recorded for this clonotype. This sequence joins TRBV6-1 and TRBJ1-6, with TRBD1 as a possible D gene (5 bases). The CDR3 loop spans 15 amino acids. CDR1 is MNHNS, CDR2 SASEGT, per germline. Trimming stripped 0 bases from V and 7 bases from J, with 10 bases between. The CDR3 DNA is TGTGCCAGCAGTGAAGCGGGACCGAACAATTCACCCCTCCACTTT. This translates into CASSEAGPNNSPLHF.

In the case of this clonotype: At one of its ends the junction is not consistent with the germline gene, which may arise from a read error. CDR3 DNA sequence: TGTGCCAGCAGTTACCGACTAGCGGAACGGGGCGCAGAGACGCAGTATTTT. As protein: CASSYRLAERGAETQYF. The chain carries TRBV6-8 and TRBJ2-3; 9 bases agree with TRBD2. Germline V gene data show CDR1 as MNHGY and CDR2 as SAAAGT. CDR3 length equals 17 residues.

A remark on this clonotype: Its ends do not fully match the called genes, so a read error is possible. The chain couples TRBV4-1 to TRBJ2-4; perhaps TRBD1 as D (6 bases). Germline V gene lookup returns CDR1 MGHRA and CDR2 YSYEKL. The CDR3 runs to 15 residues. CDR3 protein: CASGSGLGATDTQYF. The CDR3 region has the DNA TGCGCCAGCGGCTCGGGGCTGGGGGCCACAGACACGCAGTATTTC.

At least ten counts were recorded for this clonotype. The CDR3 loop reads CASSERTGWGEQFF. The CDR3 region has the DNA TGCGCCAGCAGTGAAAGGACAGGGTGGGGTGAGCAGTTCTTC. V usage is TRBV10-1 and J usage is TRBJ2-1; 8 bases align to TRBD1. Germline CDR1 is WNHNN and CDR2 is SYGVQD (reference sequence). The CDR3 is 14 residues long. Trimming at V came to 3 bases and at J to 9 bases, leaving 7 bases not matched to a gene.

The V and J genes are TRBV6-1 and TRBJ2-7; D is ambiguous. In germline, CDR1 is MNHNS, CDR2 SASEGT. This CDR3 has 11 amino acids. Trimming left V 2 bases short and J 4 bases short, with 3 bases between. The CDR3 sequence is CASSENYEQYF. In DNA, the CDR3 is TGTGCCAGCAGTGAAAATTACGAGCAGTACTTC.

This clonotype is medium-sized. The chain joins TRBV6-5 to TRBJ2-5; 14 positions agree with TRBD2. The assigned J gene may be wrong: the sequence end matches TRBJ2-7 better. Germline V gene sequence: CDR1 MNHEY, CDR2 SVGAGI. The CDR3 covers 15 residues. The CDR3 bases are TGTGCCAGCTTCAGGGGACTAGCGGGAGACTACGAGCAGTACTTC. Translating gives CASFRGLAGDYEQYF.

This clonotype has at least ten counts. The chain joins TRBV15 to TRBJ2-7; the D is unclear. CDR3 size: 14 residues. The germline V and J ends were trimmed by 0 bases and 6 bases, with 12 bases remaining between them. Germline CDR1 LNHNV, CDR2 YYDKDF (reference sequence). CDR3 protein: CATSRDAPEVEQYF. CDR3 DNA sequence: TGTGCCACCAGCAGAGACGCGCCTGAAGTCGAGCAGTACTTC.

V and J are TRBV6-5 and TRBJ2-2, with 9 nucleotides matching TRBD1. With 8 bases clipped from V and 7 bases from J, the junction kept 11 bases outside the gene matches. In germline, CDR1 is MNHEY, CDR2 SVGAGI. This CDR3 comprises 15 residues. CDR3 sequence: CASRYRGRLGGELFF. The DNA for the CDR3 is TGTGCCAGCCGCTACAGGGGGCGTTTAGGCGGGGAGCTGTTTTTT.

The chain has TRBV6-1 and TRBJ2-2, with D possibly being TRBD1 (6 bases). The CDR3 runs to 15 residues. Per the germline V gene, CDR1 is MNHNS and CDR2 is SASEGT. V was clipped by 1 base and J by 13 bases, with 19 bases between them. The CDR3 reads CASSEDQGHTDTLFF. CDR3 nucleotides: TGTGCCAGCAGTGAAGACCAGGGGCACACCGATACGCTGTTTTTT.

This chain connects TRBV11-2 to TRBJ2-1, with 8 bases fitting TRBD1. With 5 bases clipped from V and 6 bases from J, the junction kept 21 bases outside the gene matches. CDR1 is SGHAT and CDR2 is FQNNGV in the germline V gene. The CDR3 extends over 19 amino acids. The CDR3 spells CASSDPRTGRDRPFNEQFF. The CDR3 DNA sequence: TGTGCCAGCAGCGACCCTCGGACAGGGCGGGACAGACCCTTCAATGAGCAGTTCTTC. Complete variable domain (other parts from reference TRBV11-2 and TRBJ2-1): EAGVAQSPRYKIIEKRQSVAFWCNPISGHATLYWYQQILGQGPKLLIQFQNNGVVDDSQLPKDRFSAERLKGVDSTLKIQPAKLEDSAVYLCASSDPRTGRDRPFNEQFFGPGTRLTVL.

This clonotype was seen repeatedly, ten times or more. The rearrangement joins TRBV10-3 to TRBJ1-5; D ambiguous. From germline, CDR1 is ENHRY and CDR2 SYGVKD. The V end was cut by 3 bases, the J end by 4 bases, with 13 bases between. The CDR3 extends over 15 amino acids. The CDR3 DNA follows: TGTGCCATCAGTGATCCTGGGGTCCAAAATCAGCCCCAGCATTTT. Translated: CAISDPGVQNQPQHF.